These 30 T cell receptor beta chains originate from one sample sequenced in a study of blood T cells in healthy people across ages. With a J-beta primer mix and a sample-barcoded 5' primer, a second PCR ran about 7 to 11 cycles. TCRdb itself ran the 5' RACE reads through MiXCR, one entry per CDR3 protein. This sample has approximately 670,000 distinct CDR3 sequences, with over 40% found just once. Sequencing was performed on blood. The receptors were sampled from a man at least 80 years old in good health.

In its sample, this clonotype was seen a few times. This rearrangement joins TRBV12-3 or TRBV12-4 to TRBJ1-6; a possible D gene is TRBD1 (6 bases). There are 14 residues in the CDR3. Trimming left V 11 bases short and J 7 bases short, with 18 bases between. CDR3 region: CAASFGQQNSPLHF. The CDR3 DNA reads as TGTGCCGCATCTTTTGGACAGCAAAATTCACCCCTCCACTTT.

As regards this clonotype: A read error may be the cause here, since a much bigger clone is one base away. Here the CDR3 DNA reads TGTGCCGGCAGTTTATCGGGGGACGGTTACAATGAGCAGTTCTTC. Protein product: CAGSLSGDGYNEQFF. The V gene is TRBV27, the J gene TRBJ2-1, with D possibly TRBD2 on 6 matching bases. Germline V lookup: CDR1 MNHEY, CDR2 SMNVEV (reference sequence). This CDR3 contains 15 residues.

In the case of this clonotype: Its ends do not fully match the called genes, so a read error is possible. In DNA, the CDR3 is TGTGCCAGCAGCCTCTCCCCCACTAGCGTCTACGAGCGGTACTTC. This gives the protein CASSLSPTSVYERYF. The chain is built from TRBV7-3 and TRBJ2-7; 7 bases match TRBD2. This CDR3 has 15 amino acids. In germline, CDR1 is SGHTA, CDR2 FQGTGA.

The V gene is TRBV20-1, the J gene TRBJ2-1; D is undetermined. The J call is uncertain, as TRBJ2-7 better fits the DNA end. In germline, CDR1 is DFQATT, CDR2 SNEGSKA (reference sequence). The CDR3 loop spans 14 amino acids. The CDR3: CSARGHSSYNEQYF. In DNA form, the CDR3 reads TGCAGTGCTAGAGGACATAGCTCCTACAATGAGCAGTACTTC.

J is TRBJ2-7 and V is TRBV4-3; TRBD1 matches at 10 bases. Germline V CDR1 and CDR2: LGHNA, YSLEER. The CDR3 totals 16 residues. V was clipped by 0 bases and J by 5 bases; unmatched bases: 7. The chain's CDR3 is CASSQDFGTGVNEQYF. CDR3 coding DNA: TGCGCCAGCAGCCAAGACTTTGGGACAGGGGTCAACGAGCAGTACTTC.

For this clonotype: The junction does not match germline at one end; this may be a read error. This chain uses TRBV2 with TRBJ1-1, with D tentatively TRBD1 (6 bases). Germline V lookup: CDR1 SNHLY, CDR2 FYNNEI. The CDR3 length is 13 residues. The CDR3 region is CATSSGADTEPFF. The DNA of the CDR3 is TGTGCCACGTCGTCGGGGGCTGACACTGAACCTTTCTTT.

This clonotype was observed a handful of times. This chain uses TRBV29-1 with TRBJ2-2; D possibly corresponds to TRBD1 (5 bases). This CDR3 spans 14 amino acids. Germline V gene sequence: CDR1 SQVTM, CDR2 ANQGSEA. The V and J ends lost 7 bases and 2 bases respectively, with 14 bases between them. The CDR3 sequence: CSARSGLNTGELFF. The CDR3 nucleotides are TGCAGCGCCCGCTCAGGGCTAAACACCGGGGAGCTGTTTTTT.

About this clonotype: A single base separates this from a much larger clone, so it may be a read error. CDR3 sequence reads: CASSRTGGGYGHTF. As DNA, the CDR3 is TGCGCCAGCAGTAGGACAGGGGGCGGCTATGGCCACACCTTC. This sequence joins TRBV4-3 and TRBJ1-2, with 11 bases that match TRBD1. The length of the CDR3 is 14 residues. Germline CDR1 is LGHNA and CDR2 is YSLEER.

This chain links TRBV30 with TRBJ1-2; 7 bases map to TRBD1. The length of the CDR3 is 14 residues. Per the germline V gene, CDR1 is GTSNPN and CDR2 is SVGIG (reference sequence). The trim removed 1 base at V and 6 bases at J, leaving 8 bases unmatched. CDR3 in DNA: TGTGCCTGGAGTGATTCCCGGGACAGAGATGGCTACACCTTC. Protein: CAWSDSRDRDGYTF.

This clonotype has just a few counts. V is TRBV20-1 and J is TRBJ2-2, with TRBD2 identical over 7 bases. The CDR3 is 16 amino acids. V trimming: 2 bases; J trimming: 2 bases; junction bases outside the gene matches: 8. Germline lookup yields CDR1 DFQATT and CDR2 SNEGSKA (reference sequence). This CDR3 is CSARFGASGNTGELFF. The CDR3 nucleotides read TGCAGTGCTAGATTTGGGGCTAGCGGAAACACCGGGGAGCTGTTTTTT.

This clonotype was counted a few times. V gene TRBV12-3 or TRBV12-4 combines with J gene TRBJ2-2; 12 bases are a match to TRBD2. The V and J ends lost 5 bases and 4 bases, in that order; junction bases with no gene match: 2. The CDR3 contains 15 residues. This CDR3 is CASSETSGGTGELFF. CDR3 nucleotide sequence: TGTGCCAGCAGTGAGACTAGCGGGGGCACCGGGGAGCTGTTTTTT.

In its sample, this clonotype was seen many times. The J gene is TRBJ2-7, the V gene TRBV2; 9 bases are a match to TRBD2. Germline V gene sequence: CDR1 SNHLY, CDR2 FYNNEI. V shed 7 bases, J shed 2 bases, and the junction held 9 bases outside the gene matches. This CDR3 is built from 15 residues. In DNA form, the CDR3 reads TGTGCCAGCAACTCAGGACTAGCGCCTACCTACGAGCAGTACTTC. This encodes CASNSGLAPTYEQYF.

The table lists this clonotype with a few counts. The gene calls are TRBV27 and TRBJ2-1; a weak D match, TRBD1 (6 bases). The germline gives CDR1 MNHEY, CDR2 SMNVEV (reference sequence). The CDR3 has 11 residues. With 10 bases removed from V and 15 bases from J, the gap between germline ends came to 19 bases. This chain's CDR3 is CAKQGEPARFF. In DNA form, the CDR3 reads TGTGCCAAACAGGGAGAACCGGCTCGGTTCTTC.

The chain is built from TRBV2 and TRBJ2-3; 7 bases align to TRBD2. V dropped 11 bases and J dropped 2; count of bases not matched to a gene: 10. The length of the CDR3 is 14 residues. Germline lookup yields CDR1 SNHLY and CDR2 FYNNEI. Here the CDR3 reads CASIAGNPTDTQYF. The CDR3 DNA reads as TGTGCCTCCATAGCGGGTAACCCCACAGATACGCAGTATTTT.

CDR3 sequence: CSASGGGVETQFF. For the CDR3, the DNA is TGCAGTGCTAGTGGCGGGGGCGTAGAGACCCAGTTCTTC. V usage is TRBV20-1 and J usage is TRBJ2-5, with D possibly matching TRBD2 (7 bases). TRBJ2-1 explains the end of the DNA better; the J call may be wrong. CDR3 length equals 13 residues. Germline CDR1 is DFQATT and CDR2 is SNEGSKA (reference sequence).

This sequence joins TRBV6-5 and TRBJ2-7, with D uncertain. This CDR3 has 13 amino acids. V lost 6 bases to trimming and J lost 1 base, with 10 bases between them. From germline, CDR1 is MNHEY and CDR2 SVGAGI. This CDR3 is CASRIGRSYEQYF. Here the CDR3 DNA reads TGTGCCAGCAGAATTGGACGGTCCTACGAGCAGTACTTC.

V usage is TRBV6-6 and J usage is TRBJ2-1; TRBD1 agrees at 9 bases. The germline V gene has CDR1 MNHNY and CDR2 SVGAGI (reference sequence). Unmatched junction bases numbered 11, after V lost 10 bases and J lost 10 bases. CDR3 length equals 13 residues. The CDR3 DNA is TGTGCCACCCTCACAGGGGGCTTGGGGGAGCAGTTCTTC. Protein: CATLTGGLGEQFF.

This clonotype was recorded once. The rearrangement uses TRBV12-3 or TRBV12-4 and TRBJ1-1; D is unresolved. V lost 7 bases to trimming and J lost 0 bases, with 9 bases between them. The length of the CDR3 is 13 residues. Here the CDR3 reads CASTNSVNTEAFF. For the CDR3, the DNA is TGTGCCAGCACGAACTCAGTGAACACTGAAGCTTTCTTT.

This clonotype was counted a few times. The chain's CDR3 is CASSFLEDQPQHF. CDR3 in DNA: TGTGCCAGCAGTTTTCTGGAGGATCAGCCCCAGCATTTT. This rearrangement joins TRBV12-3 or TRBV12-4 to TRBJ1-5, with D hard to call. The CDR3 covers 13 residues. Trimming took off 3 bases at V and 5 bases at J, with 8 bases between the two ends.

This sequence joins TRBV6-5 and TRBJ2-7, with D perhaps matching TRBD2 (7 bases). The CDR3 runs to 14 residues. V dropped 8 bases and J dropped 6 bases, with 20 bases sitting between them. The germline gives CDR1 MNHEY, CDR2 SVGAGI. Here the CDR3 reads CASGSSGRGGEQYF. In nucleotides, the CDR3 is TGTGCCAGCGGATCTAGCGGAAGAGGGGGCGAGCAGTACTTC.

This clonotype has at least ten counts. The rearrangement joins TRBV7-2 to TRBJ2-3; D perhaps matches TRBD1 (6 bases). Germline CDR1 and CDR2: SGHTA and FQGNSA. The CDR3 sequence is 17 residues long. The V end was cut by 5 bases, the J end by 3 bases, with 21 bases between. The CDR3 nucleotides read TGTGCCAGCAGCCCCGGAGTGGGGGCCCGGGGAACAGATACGCAGTATTTT. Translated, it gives CASSPGVGARGTDTQYF.

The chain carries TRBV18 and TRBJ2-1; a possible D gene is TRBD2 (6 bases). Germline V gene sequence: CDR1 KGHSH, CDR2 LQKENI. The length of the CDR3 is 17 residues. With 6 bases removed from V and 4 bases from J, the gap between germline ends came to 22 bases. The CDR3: CASSPLAGQSAYNEQFF. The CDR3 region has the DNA TGTGCCAGCTCGCCCTTGGCGGGGCAATCTGCTTACAATGAGCAGTTCTTC.

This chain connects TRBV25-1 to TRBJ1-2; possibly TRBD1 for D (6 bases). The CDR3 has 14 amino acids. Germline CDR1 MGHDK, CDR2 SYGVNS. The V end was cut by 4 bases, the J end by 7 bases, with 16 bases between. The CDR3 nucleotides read TGTGCCAGCAGTGTCGGAGGGGGGCAAGTTGGCTACACCTTC. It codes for CASSVGGGQVGYTF.

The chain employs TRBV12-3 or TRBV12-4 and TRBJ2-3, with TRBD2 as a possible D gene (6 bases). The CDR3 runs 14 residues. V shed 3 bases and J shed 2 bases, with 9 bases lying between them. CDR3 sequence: CASSLGEVTDTQYF. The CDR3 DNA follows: TGTGCCAGCAGTTTGGGGGAGGTCACAGATACGCAGTATTTT.

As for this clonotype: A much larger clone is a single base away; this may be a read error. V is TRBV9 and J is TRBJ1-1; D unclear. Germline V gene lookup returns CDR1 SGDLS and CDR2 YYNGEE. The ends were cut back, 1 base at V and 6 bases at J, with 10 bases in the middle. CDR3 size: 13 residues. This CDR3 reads CASSVQSRAEAFF. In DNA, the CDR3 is TGTGCCAGCAGCGTACAGTCGAGGGCTGAAGCTTTCTTT.

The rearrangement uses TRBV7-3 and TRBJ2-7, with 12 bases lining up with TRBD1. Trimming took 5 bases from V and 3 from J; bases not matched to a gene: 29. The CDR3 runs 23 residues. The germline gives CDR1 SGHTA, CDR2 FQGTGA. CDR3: CASSLGFVAGTPGQGAMVYEQYF. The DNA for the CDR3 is TGTGCCAGCAGCCTTGGTTTTGTAGCGGGGACCCCGGGACAGGGGGCGATGGTCTACGAGCAGTACTTC.

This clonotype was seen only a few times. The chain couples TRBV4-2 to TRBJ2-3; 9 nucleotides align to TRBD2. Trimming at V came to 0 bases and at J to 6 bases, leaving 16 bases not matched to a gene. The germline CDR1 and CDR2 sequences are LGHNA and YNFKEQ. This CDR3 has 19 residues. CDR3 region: CASSQDYGRGAGGLDTQYF. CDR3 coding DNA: TGTGCCAGCAGCCAAGATTACGGTCGGGGGGCGGGAGGGCTGGATACGCAGTATTTT.

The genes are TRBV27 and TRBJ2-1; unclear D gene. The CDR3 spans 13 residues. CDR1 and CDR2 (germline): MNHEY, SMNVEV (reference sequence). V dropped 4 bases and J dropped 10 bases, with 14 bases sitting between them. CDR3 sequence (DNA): TGTGCCAGCAGTTCCGCCTCCTCCTACGAGCAGTTCTTC. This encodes CASSSASSYEQFF.

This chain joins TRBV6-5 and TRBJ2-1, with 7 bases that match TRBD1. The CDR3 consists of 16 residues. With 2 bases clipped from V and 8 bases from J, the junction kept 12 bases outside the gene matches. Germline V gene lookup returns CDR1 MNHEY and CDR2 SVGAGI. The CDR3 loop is CASSYTQQTGVDEQFF. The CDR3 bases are TGTGCCAGCAGTTACACCCAGCAAACAGGGGTCGATGAGCAGTTCTTC.

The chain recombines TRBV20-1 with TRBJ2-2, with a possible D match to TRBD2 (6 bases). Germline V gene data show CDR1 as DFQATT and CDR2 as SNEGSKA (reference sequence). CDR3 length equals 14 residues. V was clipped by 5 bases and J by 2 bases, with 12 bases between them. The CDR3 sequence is CSAPLSGNTGELFF. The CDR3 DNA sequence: TGCAGTGCTCCCCTTAGCGGAAACACCGGGGAGCTGTTTTTT.